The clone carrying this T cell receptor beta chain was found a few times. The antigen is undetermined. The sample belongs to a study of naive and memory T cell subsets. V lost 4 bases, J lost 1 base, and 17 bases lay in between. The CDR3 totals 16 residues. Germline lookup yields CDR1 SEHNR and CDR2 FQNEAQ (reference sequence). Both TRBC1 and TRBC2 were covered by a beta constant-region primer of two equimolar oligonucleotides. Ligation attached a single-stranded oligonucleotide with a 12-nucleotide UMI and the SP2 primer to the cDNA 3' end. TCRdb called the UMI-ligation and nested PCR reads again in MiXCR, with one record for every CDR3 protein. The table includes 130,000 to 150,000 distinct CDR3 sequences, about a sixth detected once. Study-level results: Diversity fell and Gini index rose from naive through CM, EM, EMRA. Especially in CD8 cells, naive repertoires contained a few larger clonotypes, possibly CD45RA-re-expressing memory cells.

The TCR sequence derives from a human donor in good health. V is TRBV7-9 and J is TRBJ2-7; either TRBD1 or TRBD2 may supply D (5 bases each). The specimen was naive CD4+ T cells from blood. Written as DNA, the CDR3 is TGTGCCAGCAGCTCTGGACCGGGACGGCAATCCTACGAGCAGTACTTC. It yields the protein CASSSGPGRQSYEQYF.